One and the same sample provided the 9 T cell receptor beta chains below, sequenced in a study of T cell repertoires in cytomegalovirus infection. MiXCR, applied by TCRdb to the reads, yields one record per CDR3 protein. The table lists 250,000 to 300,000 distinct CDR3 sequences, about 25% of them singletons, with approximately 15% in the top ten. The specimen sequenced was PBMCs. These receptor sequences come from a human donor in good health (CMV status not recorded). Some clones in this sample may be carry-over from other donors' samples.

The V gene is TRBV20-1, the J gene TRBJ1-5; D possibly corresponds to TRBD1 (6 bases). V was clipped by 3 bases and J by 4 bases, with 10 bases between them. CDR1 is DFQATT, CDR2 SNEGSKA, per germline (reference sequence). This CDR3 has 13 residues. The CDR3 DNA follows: TGCAGTGCTAGTGATCAGGGGAATCAGCCCCAGCATTTT. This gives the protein CSASDQGNQPQHF.

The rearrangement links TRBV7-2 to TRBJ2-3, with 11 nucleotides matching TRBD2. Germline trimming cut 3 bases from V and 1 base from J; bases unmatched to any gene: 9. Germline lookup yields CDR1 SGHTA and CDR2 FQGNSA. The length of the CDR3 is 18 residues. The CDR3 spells CASSLRGTSGIRTDTQYF. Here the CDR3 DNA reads TGTGCCAGCAGCTTGCGAGGGACTAGCGGAATTCGCACAGATACGCAGTATTTT. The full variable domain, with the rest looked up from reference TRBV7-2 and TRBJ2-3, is GAGVSQSPSNKVTEKGKDVELRCDPISGHTALYWYRQSLGQGLEFLIYFQGNSAPDKSGLPSDRFSAERTGGSVSTLTIQRTQQEDSAVYLCASSLRGTSGIRTDTQYFGPGTRLTVL.

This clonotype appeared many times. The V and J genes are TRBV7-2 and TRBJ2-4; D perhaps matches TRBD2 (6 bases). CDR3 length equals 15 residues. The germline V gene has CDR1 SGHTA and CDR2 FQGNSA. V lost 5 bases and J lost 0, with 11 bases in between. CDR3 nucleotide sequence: TGTGCCAGCAGCCCAATGGGACTAGCCAAAAACATTCAGTACTTC. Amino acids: CASSPMGLAKNIQYF.

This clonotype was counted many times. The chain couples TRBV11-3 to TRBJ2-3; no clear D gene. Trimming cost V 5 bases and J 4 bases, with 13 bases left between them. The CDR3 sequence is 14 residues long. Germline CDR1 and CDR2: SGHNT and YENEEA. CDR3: CASSTQTAPDTQYF. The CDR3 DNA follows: TGTGCCAGCAGCACACAGACGGCCCCAGATACGCAGTATTTT.

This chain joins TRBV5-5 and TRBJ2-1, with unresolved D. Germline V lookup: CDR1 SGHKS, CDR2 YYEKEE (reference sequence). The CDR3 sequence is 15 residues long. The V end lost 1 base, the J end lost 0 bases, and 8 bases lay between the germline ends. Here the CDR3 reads CASSLLSSSYNEQFF. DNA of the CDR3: TGTGCCAGCAGCTTGCTGTCGAGCTCCTACAATGAGCAGTTCTTC.

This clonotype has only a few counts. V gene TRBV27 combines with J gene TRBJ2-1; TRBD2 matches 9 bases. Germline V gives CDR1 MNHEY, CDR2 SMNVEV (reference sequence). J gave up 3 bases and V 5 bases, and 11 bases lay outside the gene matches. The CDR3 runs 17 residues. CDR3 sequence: CASSARRAGGLYNEQFF. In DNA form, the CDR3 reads TGTGCCAGCAGTGCCCGACGAGCGGGAGGCCTCTACAATGAGCAGTTCTTC.

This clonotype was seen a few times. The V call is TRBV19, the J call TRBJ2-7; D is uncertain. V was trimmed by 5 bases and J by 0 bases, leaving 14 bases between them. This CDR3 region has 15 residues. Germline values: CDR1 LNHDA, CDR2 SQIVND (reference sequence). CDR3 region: CASSPRQAVSYEQYV. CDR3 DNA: TGTGCCAGTAGTCCTAGGCAGGCGGTCTCCTACGAGCAGTACGTC.

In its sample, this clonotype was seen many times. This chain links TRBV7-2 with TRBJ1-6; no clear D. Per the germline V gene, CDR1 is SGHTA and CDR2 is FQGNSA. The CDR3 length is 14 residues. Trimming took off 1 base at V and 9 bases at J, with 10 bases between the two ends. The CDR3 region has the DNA TGTGCCAGCAGCTTAGTATCGGGTTTTTCACCCCTCCACTTT. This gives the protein CASSLVSGFSPLHF.

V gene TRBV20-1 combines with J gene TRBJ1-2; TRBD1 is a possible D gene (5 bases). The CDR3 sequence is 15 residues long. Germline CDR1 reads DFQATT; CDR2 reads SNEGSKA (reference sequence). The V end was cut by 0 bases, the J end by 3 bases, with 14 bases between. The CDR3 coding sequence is TGCAGTGCTAGAGATCCTAAGTGGGGCGACTATGGCTACACCTTC. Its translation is CSARDPKWGDYGYTF.